The 30 T cell receptor beta chains reported below all come from one sample, sequenced in a study of blood T cell repertoires in COVID-19. Clones were read by immunoSEQ multiplex PCR, and TCRdb kept only the in-frame ones, dropping some. Of hundreds of thousands of clones in the sample, about 90% were seen once. Sequencing was performed on PBMCs or T cells enriched from blood (not recorded which). The receptors were gathered from a woman aged 25 to 39 who had recovered from COVID-19.

This chain joins TRBV25-1 and TRBJ2-1; D perhaps matches TRBD2 (6 bases). The CDR3 has 17 residues. The germline V and J ends were trimmed by 0 bases and 1 base, with 13 bases remaining between them. Germline V CDR1 and CDR2: MGHDK, SYGVNS. The CDR3 DNA sequence: TGTGCCAGCAGTGAATATTCCTCGGCGGGGTCCTACAATGAGCAGTTCTTC. It translates to CASSEYSSAGSYNEQFF.

This chain uses TRBV27 with TRBJ2-1; the match to TRBD2 covers 7 bases. The J segment lost 12 bases and the V segment lost 5 bases, leaving 7 bases of the junction unmatched. The CDR3 runs 12 residues. Germline V gene data show CDR1 as MNHEY and CDR2 as SMNVEV (reference sequence). The CDR3 DNA reads TGTGCCAGCAGTAACTTAGCGGGCAGGCAGTTCTTC. The encoded protein is CASSNLAGRQFF.

The V gene is TRBV7-2, the J gene TRBJ2-1, with 9 bases aligning to TRBD1. This CDR3 contains 17 residues. V shed 4 bases and J 6 bases; nucleotides not matched to a gene: 13. The germline CDR1 and CDR2 sequences are SGHTA and FQGNSA. Written as DNA, the CDR3 is TGTGCCAGCAGCTCTATCCTCCGGGACAGGGAGTCCAATGAGCAGTTCTTC. This sequence encodes CASSSILRDRESNEQFF.

J is TRBJ1-1 and V is TRBV24-1; D may be TRBD1 (5 bases). V lost 5 bases and J lost 3, with 9 bases in between. The germline CDR1 and CDR2 sequences are KGHDR and SFDVKD. The CDR3 has 13 amino acids. The CDR3 region has the DNA TGTGCCACCAGTGTAGGGGAGGACACTGAAGCTTTCTTT. Protein sequence: CATSVGEDTEAFF.

The chain employs TRBV2 and TRBJ1-4, with D possibly matching TRBD1 (5 bases). This CDR3 has 16 amino acids. Germline values: CDR1 SNHLY, CDR2 FYNNEI. V was cut by 0 bases and J by 8 bases, with 16 bases left in between. CDR3 amino acids: CASSEALGQGEEKLFF. CDR3 bases: TGTGCCAGCAGTGAAGCCCTCGGCCAGGGTGAGGAAAAACTGTTTTTT.

The chain uses TRBV6-6 and TRBJ1-3, with 10 bases aligning to TRBD1. The V gene end was trimmed by 6 bases and the J gene end by 4 bases; junction bases not matched to a gene: 6. This CDR3 has 15 amino acids. Germline lookup yields CDR1 MNHNY and CDR2 SVGAGI (reference sequence). The CDR3 coding sequence is TGTGCCAGCAGCCGACAGGGGGCTGAAGGAAACACCATATATTTT. The encoded protein is CASSRQGAEGNTIYF.

J is TRBJ2-7 and V is TRBV18, with TRBD2 as a possible D gene (6 bases). The CDR3 is 16 amino acids. The germline gives CDR1 KGHSH, CDR2 LQKENI. V was pared by 3 bases and J by 3 bases, with 18 bases between. For the CDR3, the DNA is TGTGCCAGCTCACCTACCTCGGGGGTAGGAGGCTACGAGCAGTACTTC. This codes for CASSPTSGVGGYEQYF.

This clone was found a few times. This chain joins TRBV6-5 and TRBJ2-7, with 12 nucleotides matching TRBD2. The CDR3 loop spans 15 amino acids. With V trimmed by 6 bases and J by 6 bases, 9 bases remained unmatched. Germline V lookup: CDR1 MNHEY, CDR2 SVGAGI. Here the CDR3 DNA reads TGTGCCAGCAGCGGAGGACTAGCGGGACCGGGCGAGCAGTACTTC. Protein sequence: CASSGGLAGPGEQYF.

V gene TRBV19 combines with J gene TRBJ2-7; a weak D match, TRBD2 (5 bases). Trimming shortened V by 0 bases and J by 1 base, and 10 bases separated the two germline ends. Germline lookup yields CDR1 LNHDA and CDR2 SQIVND (reference sequence). The CDR3 loop spans 15 amino acids. CDR3 sequence reads: CASSIESGVSYEQYF. The CDR3 nucleotides are TGTGCCAGTAGTATAGAGAGCGGAGTTTCCTACGAGCAGTACTTC. The full variable domain, in which reference TRBV19 and TRBJ2-7 provide the parts outside the CDR3, is DGGITQSPKYLFRKEGQNVTLSCEQNLNHDAMYWYRQDPGQGLRLIYYSQIVNDFQKGDIAEGYSVSREKKESFPLTVTSAQKNPTAFYLCASSIESGVSYEQYFGPGTRLTVT.

The chain joins TRBV10-3 to TRBJ2-1; possibly TRBD1 for D (6 bases). Between the trimmed V and J ends, which lost 2 bases and 5 bases, there was a span of 7 bases. This CDR3 comprises 13 residues. Per the germline V gene, CDR1 is ENHRY and CDR2 is SYGVKD. The CDR3 is CAISENRDNEQFF. The CDR3 nucleotides are TGTGCCATCAGTGAGAACAGGGACAATGAGCAGTTCTTC.

This clone was seen more than once but under ten times. The chain uses TRBV28 and TRBJ1-1; D is perhaps TRBD1 (5 bases). This CDR3 region has 14 residues. V was cut by 6 bases and J by 6 bases, with 17 bases left in between. The germline V gene encodes CDR1 MDHEN and CDR2 SYDVKM. CDR3 in amino acids: CASSPTIWGAEAFF. As DNA, the CDR3 is TGTGCCAGCAGCCCCACCATTTGGGGGGCTGAAGCTTTCTTT.

The chain is built from TRBV7-2 and TRBJ1-3; the match to TRBD1 covers 9 bases. This CDR3 spans 18 amino acids. Trimming cost V 1 base and J 4 bases; bases outside gene matches: 11. The germline V gene encodes CDR1 SGHTA and CDR2 FQGNSA. CDR3 DNA: TGTGCCAGCAGCTTAGGAGGTTACAGGGGGCGCAAAGGAAACACCATATATTTT. As protein: CASSLGGYRGRKGNTIYF.

This rearrangement joins TRBV28 to TRBJ2-5; 10 bases fit TRBD1. The CDR3 covers 16 residues. The V segment lost 2 bases and the J segment 4 bases; nucleotides outside the gene matches: 7. Germline V gives CDR1 MDHEN, CDR2 SYDVKM. CDR3 loop: CASSLTTGGLGETQYF. In nucleotides, the CDR3 is TGTGCCAGCAGTTTAACGACAGGGGGCTTGGGAGAGACCCAGTACTTC. Using reference TRBV28 and TRBJ2-5 for the parts outside the CDR3, the full variable domain is DVKVTQSSRYLVKRTGEKVFLECVQDMDHENMFWYRQDPGLGLRLIYFSYDVKMKEKGDIPEGYSVSREKKERFSLILESASTNQTSMYLCASSLTTGGLGETQYFGPGTRLLVL.

V and J are TRBV5-1 and TRBJ1-6, with D hard to call. The germline V gene has CDR1 SGHRS and CDR2 YFSETQ. The CDR3 totals 13 residues. V lost 6 bases to trimming and J lost 4 bases, with 8 bases between them. CDR3 sequence (DNA): TGCGCCAGCACAGAGGAGTATAATTCACCCCTCCACTTT. Residues: CASTEEYNSPLHF.

This chain links TRBV5-1 with TRBJ2-1; D remains unclear. Germline V gives CDR1 SGHRS, CDR2 YFSETQ. Trimming pared 4 bases from V and 10 bases from J, leaving 15 bases between. The CDR3 has 13 amino acids. The CDR3 DNA is TGCGCCAGCAGCCTGCCGGAATCTAGGGAGCAGTTCTTC. This encodes CASSLPESREQFF.

This sequence joins TRBV19 and TRBJ1-2, with D possibly TRBD1 on 5 matching bases. The V gene's germline CDR1 is LNHDA and CDR2 SQIVND (reference sequence). Trimming pared 7 bases from V and 4 bases from J, leaving 13 bases between. The CDR3 runs 13 residues. The CDR3 bases are TGTGCCAGTACCTTGGGGGGTAGCTATGGCTACACCTTC. Translated, it gives CASTLGGSYGYTF.

V is TRBV7-2 and J is TRBJ2-2; D is perhaps TRBD2 (6 bases). This CDR3 has 16 residues. The V and J ends lost 4 bases and 4 bases respectively, with 16 bases between them. Germline V CDR1 and CDR2: SGHTA, FQGNSA. CDR3 DNA: TGTGCCAGCAGCTCGGGACTCCTGGGGGGCACCGGGGAGCTGTTTTTT. Its protein is CASSSGLLGGTGELFF.

This clone has only a few counts. The chain carries TRBV24-1 and TRBJ2-1; a possible D gene is TRBD2 (6 bases). Germline V gene sequence: CDR1 KGHDR, CDR2 SFDVKD. Trimming pared 4 bases from V and 3 bases from J, leaving 15 bases between. The CDR3 totals 16 residues. In DNA, the CDR3 is TGTGCCACCAGTGACGGGAGCTTTGACCTCTACAATGAGCAGTTCTTC. Translated, it gives CATSDGSFDLYNEQFF.

The chain uses TRBV15 and TRBJ2-2; D unresolved. Looked up from germline, CDR1 is LNHNV and CDR2 is YYDKDF (reference sequence). The length of the CDR3 is 14 residues. The germline V and J ends were trimmed by 5 bases and 5 bases, with 12 bases remaining between them. CDR3 nucleotides: TGTGCCACCAGCCCCCGAACACAGACCGGGGAGCTGTTTTTT. It specifies CATSPRTQTGELFF.

J is TRBJ2-7 and V is TRBV4-1, with TRBD2 identical over 13 bases. The CDR3 is 16 amino acids. V lost 4 bases, J lost 4 bases, and 7 bases stayed unmatched. CDR1 MGHRA and CDR2 YSYEKL come from the germline V gene. The CDR3 reads CASSLTGTSGTYEQYF. DNA of the CDR3: TGCGCCAGCAGCCTTACCGGGACTAGCGGGACGTACGAGCAGTACTTC.

The CDR3 loop reads CASSLQGEGTGELFF. CDR3 in DNA: TGTGCCAGCAGCCTACAGGGCGAGGGCACCGGGGAGCTGTTTTTT. The genes are TRBV7-6 and TRBJ2-2, with TRBD1 as a possible D gene (6 bases). The CDR3 has 15 residues. The V end was cut by 5 bases, the J end by 4 bases, with 14 bases between. The germline gives CDR1 SGHVS, CDR2 FNYEAQ. The entire variable domain, with the rest obtained from reference TRBV7-6 and TRBJ2-2, is as follows: GAGVSQSPRYKVTKRGQDVALRCDPISGHVSLYWYRQALGQGPEFLTYFNYEAQQDKSGLPNDRFSAERPEGSISTLTIQRTEQRDSAMYRCASSLQGEGTGELFFGEGSRLTVL.

The V and J genes are TRBV12-5 and TRBJ2-1, with 11 bases that match TRBD2. The CDR3 runs 14 residues. J gave up 6 bases and V 4 bases, and 2 bases lay outside the gene matches. Germline CDR1 LGHNT, CDR2 FRNRAP. CDR3 amino acids: CASGSGTSGNEQFF. The CDR3 DNA sequence: TGTGCTAGTGGTTCCGGGACTAGCGGCAATGAGCAGTTCTTC.

This chain uses TRBV19 with TRBJ1-2; a possible D gene is TRBD1 (5 bases). CDR1 and CDR2 (germline): LNHDA, SQIVND (reference sequence). The V gene lost 5 bases and the J gene lost 4 bases, with 11 bases spanning the gap. The CDR3 loop spans 13 amino acids. CDR3 sequence reads: CASSSAGFYGYTF. CDR3 coding DNA: TGTGCCAGTAGTTCGGCAGGGTTCTATGGCTACACCTTC.

This chain links TRBV7-9 with TRBJ1-1, with 7 nucleotides matching TRBD1. V shed 5 bases, J shed 7 bases, and the junction held 7 bases outside the gene matches. Germline V gene lookup returns CDR1 SEHNR and CDR2 FQNEAQ (reference sequence). This CDR3 region has 13 residues. CDR3 region: CASSPGTAVEAFF. The CDR3 nucleotides read TGTGCCAGCAGCCCCGGGACAGCGGTTGAAGCTTTCTTT.

The gene calls are TRBV4-1 and TRBJ1-6; D perhaps matches TRBD1 (6 bases). The V end was cut by 5 bases, the J end by 9 bases, with 14 bases between. The germline CDR1 and CDR2 sequences are MGHRA and YSYEKL. The CDR3 loop spans 14 amino acids. The CDR3 bases are TGCGCCAGCAGCGAAGTAACAGGGTTTTCACCCCTCCACTTT. Amino acid sequence: CASSEVTGFSPLHF.

This chain links TRBV6-5 with TRBJ2-7; 8 bases match TRBD2. Germline values: CDR1 MNHEY, CDR2 SVGAGI. This CDR3 is 14 amino acids long. Trimming took 6 bases from V and 2 from J; bases not matched to a gene: 6. The CDR3 loop is CASRQLADAYEQYF. The CDR3, as DNA: TGTGCCAGCAGACAACTAGCGGACGCCTACGAGCAGTACTTC.

This chain links TRBV2 with TRBJ1-5; unclear D gene. Trimming pared 4 bases from V and 0 bases from J, leaving 7 bases between. Germline CDR1 SNHLY, CDR2 FYNNEI. CDR3 length: 14 residues. In DNA, the CDR3 is TGTGCCAGCAGTGGACACCTTAGCAATCAGCCCCAGCATTTT. Its translation: CASSGHLSNQPQHF.

This chain uses TRBV18 with TRBJ1-4; TRBD1 aligns across 7 bases. V was pared by 2 bases and J by 8 bases, with 8 bases of the junction left unmatched. This CDR3 is 15 amino acids long. CDR1 and CDR2 (germline): KGHSH, LQKENI. The CDR3 region has the DNA TGTGCCAGCTCACCAATGAGGGGGCGAGAAGAAAAACTGTTTTTT. This sequence encodes CASSPMRGREEKLFF.

This chain connects TRBV6-1 to TRBJ1-6; D is uncertain. The CDR3 runs 13 residues. The germline V and J ends were trimmed by 2 bases and 8 bases, with 7 bases remaining between them. The germline V gene encodes CDR1 MNHNS and CDR2 SASEGT. As DNA, the CDR3 is TGTGCCAGCAGTGAATGGAGGGATTCACCCCTCCACTTT. Its protein product is CASSEWRDSPLHF.

The chain uses TRBV25-1 and TRBJ1-2, with D unclear. In germline, CDR1 is MGHDK, CDR2 SYGVNS. The CDR3 has 13 amino acids. Trimming shortened V by 6 bases and J by 4 bases, and 12 bases separated the two germline ends. The CDR3 sequence: CASSPGSGYGYTF. CDR3 DNA sequence: TGTGCCAGCAGCCCCGGGAGCGGCTATGGCTACACCTTC.